This T cell receptor (beta chain) derives from a study of patients and donors after allogeneic stem cell transplantation. This clonotype was observed a handful of times. The CDR3 is made up of 17 amino acids. Unmatched junction bases numbered 17, after V lost 6 bases and J lost 5 bases. TCRdb ran MiXCR on the RT-PCR reads and lists one entry per CDR3 protein. The table includes 70,000 to 85,000 distinct CDR3 sequences, around 27% detected once. This TCR came from a human donor who was either an allogeneic HSCT recipient or a stem cell or donor lymphocyte infusion donor (not recorded which). It is not recorded whose cells these are; they may come from a transplant donor. The rearrangement uses TRBV12-3 or TRBV12-4 and TRBJ1-1, with 8 bases matching TRBD1. Sequencing used blood, either unsorted or a sorted T cell fraction (not recorded which). CDR3 DNA sequence: TGTGCCAGCAGACTTGCCTATCCTAAACAGGGGGGGACTGAAGCTTTCTTT. Protein: CASRLAYPKQGGTEAFF.